The present TCR beta chain was sequenced within a study of blood T cell repertoires in COVID-19. Study context: From the United States, Italy and Spain came samples of acute and convalescent COVID-19. Nucleic acid was either cDNA or gDNA, and it came from T cells, B-cell-depleted T cells, or PBMCs.

Germline values: CDR1 SEHNR, CDR2 FQNEAQ (reference sequence). The CDR3 consists of 15 residues. V gave up 5 bases and J gave up 5 bases; unmatched junction bases: 10. Authors' methods: The authors estimated nucleated cell counts from reference gene primer amplification. The table came from immunoSEQ multiplex PCR; TCRdb's copy has only in-frame clones and leaves some out. The DNA gave D and trimming, while V, J and clone size come from that table. This table has some 130,000 clones, around 80% appearing once. The chain recombines TRBV7-9 with TRBJ2-7; 9 nucleotides line up with TRBD2. This clonotype originated in an older man with acute or convalescent COVID-19. Material for sequencing was peripheral blood. Here the CDR3 reads CASSRLRGGHNEQYF. Here the CDR3 DNA reads TGTGCCAGCAGCCGCCTGCGGGGGGGTCATAACGAGCAGTACTTC.